This T cell receptor (beta chain) came from a study of T-cell reconstitution after alpha-beta-depleted transplantation in children. Study-level points and caveats: Newly generated T cells supplied most T-cell counts and diversity one year post-transplant. About two months after transplant, alpha-beta T cells reportedly came from several hundred expanded graft clones. The high TCRbeta diversity at day 60 in some patients came from surviving recipient T cells and thymic progenitors.

Unique molecular identifiers were built into the TCRbeta library. One entry per CDR3 protein results from TCRdb running MiXCR on the PCR reads. The profile shows 540,000 or so distinct CDR3 sequences, roughly 24% of them singletons. This CDR3 contains 17 residues. Deletions cut 1 base from V and 0 bases from J, with 17 bases between. Germline V gives CDR1 DFQATT, CDR2 SNEGSKA (reference sequence). About this clonotype itself: What it binds is unknown.

The chain has TRBV20-1 and TRBJ2-3, with unresolved D. The receptor's source is a boy under two years old who had a stem cell transplant for acute myeloid leukemia, so the T cells may come from the graft donor. The sequences come from PBMCs, mostly from graft donor cells, collected 360 days after TCRalphabeta/CD19-depleted stem cell transplant. The CDR3 bases are TGCAGTGCTAGAGTCCTACTGACACAAACTAGCACAGATACGCAGTATTTT. It codes for CSARVLLTQTSTDTQYF.